The 22 T cell receptor beta chains reported below all come from one sample, sequenced in a study of shared clonotypes between healthy human individuals. Method: immunoSEQ multiplex PCR; TCRdb's copy keeps in-frame clones and lacks some. The profile covers more than 2 million clones, with 85% to 95% appearing a single time and 0.1% to 0.15% taken by the ten largest. The material sequenced was naive CD4+ T cells sorted from blood. Documented subset: CD45RA+ positively selected. These receptors all stem from a man in his late teens or twenties in good health.

This chain joins TRBV2 and TRBJ1-1; 7 bases fit TRBD1. Germline CDR1 reads SNHLY; CDR2 reads FYNNEI. V trimming: 9 bases; J trimming: 6 bases; junction bases outside the gene matches: 7. The CDR3 length is 12 residues. The CDR3 DNA reads as TGTGCCAGTCGACCCAGGGGGGCTGAAGCTTTCTTT. Residues: CASRPRGAEAFF.

CDR3 coding DNA: TGTGCTAGTGGTTTCTCCACAGGGTCCGCTGAAGCTTTCTTT. It encodes CASGFSTGSAEAFF. The rearrangement uses TRBV12-5 and TRBJ1-1; TRBD1 is a possible D gene (6 bases). The ends were cut back, 3 bases at V and 6 bases at J, with 14 bases in the middle. Germline CDR1 LGHNT, CDR2 FRNRAP. This CDR3 spans 14 amino acids.

The chain recombines TRBV20-1 with TRBJ1-6; D uncertain. Germline assignment: CDR1 DFQATT and CDR2 SNEGSKA (reference sequence). This CDR3 is 11 amino acids long. V gave up 2 bases and J gave up 12 bases, with 8 bases separating them. This CDR3 is CSARPDLPLHF. As DNA, the CDR3 is TGCAGTGCTAGACCAGACCTACCCCTCCACTTT.

About this clone itself: Other DNA sequences in this sample translate to the same CDR3. The chain carries TRBV9 and TRBJ1-2; D not resolved. Per germline, CDR1 SGDLS and CDR2 YYNGEE. V was pared by 0 bases and J by 4 bases, with 4 bases between. CDR3 length equals 12 residues. The chain's CDR3 is CASSVGLYGYTF. CDR3 in DNA: TGTGCCAGCAGCGTAGGACTCTATGGCTACACCTTC.

The chain links TRBV5-4 to TRBJ1-6, with unresolved D. The CDR3 runs to 16 residues. The germline V and J ends were trimmed by 0 bases and 0 bases, with 7 bases remaining between them. Germline V gene lookup returns CDR1 SGHNT and CDR2 YYREEE (reference sequence). This CDR3 reads CASSLEGASYNSPLHF. CDR3 coding DNA: TGTGCCAGCAGCTTGGAAGGAGCCTCCTATAATTCACCCCTCCACTTT. Complete variable domain (other parts from reference TRBV5-4 and TRBJ1-6): ETGVTQSPTHLIKTRGQQVTLRCSSQSGHNTVSWYQQALGQGPQFIFQYYREEENGRGNFPPRFSGLQFPNYSSELNVNALELDDSALYLCASSLEGASYNSPLHFGNGTRLTVT.

The rearrangement links TRBV11-2 to TRBJ2-7; TRBD1 aligns across 8 bases. The CDR3 runs 13 residues. The V gene's germline CDR1 is SGHAT and CDR2 FQNNGV. J lost 9 bases, V lost 4 bases, and 8 bases had no gene match. CDR3 loop: CASSYQGADRQYF. CDR3 DNA sequence: TGTGCCAGCAGCTACCAGGGGGCCGATAGGCAGTACTTC.

The rearrangement joins TRBV5-4 to TRBJ2-5, with D possibly being TRBD2 (5 bases). Trimming removed 4 bases from V and 4 bases from J, with 14 bases in between. Germline-derived CDR1 and CDR2 are SGHNT and YYREEE (reference sequence). The CDR3 runs 14 residues. The CDR3 DNA reads as TGTGCCAGCAGCGGAGGACCCGGCCTAGAGACCCAGTACTTC. Translating gives CASSGGPGLETQYF. The whole variable domain, remainder taken from reference TRBV5-4 and TRBJ2-5, is ETGVTQSPTHLIKTRGQQVTLRCSSQSGHNTVSWYQQALGQGPQFIFQYYREEENGRGNFPPRFSGLQFPNYSSELNVNALELDDSALYLCASSGGPGLETQYFGPGTRLLVL.

This clone was observed once. CDR3 sequence reads: CASSPILAGGGPQYF. The DNA of the CDR3 is TGTGCCAGCAGCCCCATACTAGCGGGGGGGGGCCCGCAGTATTTT. V and J are TRBV9 and TRBJ2-3, with 13 bases identical to TRBD2. V trimming: 4 bases; J trimming: 10 bases; junction bases outside the gene matches: 9. This CDR3 has 15 residues. The V gene's germline CDR1 is SGDLS and CDR2 YYNGEE. Full variable domain (outside the CDR3, taken from reference TRBV9 and TRBJ2-3): DSGVTQTPKHLITATGQRVTLRCSPRSGDLSVYWYQQSLDQGLQFLIQYYNGEERAKGNILERFSAQQFPDLHSELNLSSLELGDSALYFCASSPILAGGGPQYFGPGTRLTVL.

The chain couples TRBV7-2 to TRBJ2-3, with 7 positions matching TRBD1. Trimming cost V 6 bases and J 2 bases; bases outside gene matches: 11. This CDR3 comprises 16 residues. The germline V gene has CDR1 SGHTA and CDR2 FQGNSA. The CDR3 bases are TGTGCCAGCAGATCATCCCTAGGGGGCCCCACAGATACGCAGTATTTT. Translated, it gives CASRSSLGGPTDTQYF.

The rearrangement uses TRBV29-1 and TRBJ1-1; the match to TRBD1 covers 7 bases. V shed 8 bases and J 4 bases; nucleotides not matched to a gene: 13. Germline V gives CDR1 SQVTM, CDR2 ANQGSEA. This CDR3 has 14 amino acids. Here the CDR3 reads CSHLDRESFTEAFF. CDR3 coding DNA: TGCAGCCATCTCGACAGGGAGTCCTTCACTGAAGCTTTCTTT.

The chain couples TRBV5-5 to TRBJ1-5; D might be TRBD1 (6 bases). V gave up 4 bases and J gave up 5 bases, with 16 bases separating them. CDR3 length: 15 residues. In germline, CDR1 is SGHKS, CDR2 YYEKEE (reference sequence). The CDR3 DNA sequence: TGTGCCAGCAGCATCTCAGGGGCTTCAGATCAGCCCCAGCATTTT. Protein: CASSISGASDQPQHF.

The chain combines TRBV10-3 with TRBJ2-7, with 7 nucleotides matching TRBD2. V gave up 2 bases and J gave up 3 bases; unmatched junction bases: 10. Germline V CDR1 and CDR2: ENHRY, SYGVKD. There are 16 residues in the CDR3. CDR3 in DNA: TGTGCCATCAGTGAGCCGGGGGGAGGGTTTAACTACGAGCAGTACTTC. This codes for CAISEPGGGFNYEQYF.

The genes are TRBV7-8 and TRBJ2-7; perhaps TRBD1 as D (6 bases). Germline values: CDR1 SGHVS, CDR2 FQNEAQ. The CDR3 totals 15 residues. Trimming cost V 4 bases and J 8 bases, with 21 bases left between them. The CDR3 is CASSYTTGSESKQYF. CDR3 coding DNA: TGTGCCAGCAGCTACACGACAGGCTCTGAGAGCAAGCAGTACTTC.

This sequence joins TRBV9 and TRBJ2-1; no definite D call. This CDR3 has 17 residues. CDR1 is SGDLS and CDR2 is YYNGEE in the germline V gene. Trimming cost V 0 bases and J 4 bases, with 17 bases left between them. CDR3 coding DNA: TGTGCCAGCAGCGTAGGACCCATAGGCTCACAATACAATGAGCAGTTCTTC. Its translation is CASSVGPIGSQYNEQFF.

V usage is TRBV6-1 and J usage is TRBJ1-3; TRBD1 aligns across 11 bases. The J segment lost 4 bases and the V segment lost 4 bases, leaving 18 bases of the junction unmatched. CDR3 length equals 20 residues. Germline V gene data show CDR1 as MNHNS and CDR2 as SASEGT. The CDR3 DNA reads as TGTGCCAGCAGTGCCCGAGGGACAGGGGGAACAACAAGTAAAGGAAACACCATATATTTT. Protein sequence: CASSARGTGGTTSKGNTIYF.

The chain links TRBV18 to TRBJ1-2, with D hard to call. This CDR3 contains 18 residues. Germline V CDR1 and CDR2: KGHSH, LQKENI. V lost 2 bases and J 4 bases, leaving 23 bases between the germline ends. CDR3 sequence (DNA): TGTGCCAGCTCACCATTCGTCCCGAGCCCTACTAACCTCTATGGCTACACCTTC. Translated: CASSPFVPSPTNLYGYTF.

As to this clone: The same CDR3 arises from other DNA sequences in this sample as well. The genes are TRBV5-6 and TRBJ2-3, with a tentative D call TRBD2 (6 bases). V was trimmed by 0 bases and J by 1 base, leaving 9 bases between them. CDR3 length equals 15 residues. CDR1 SGHDT and CDR2 YYEEEE come from the germline V gene. CDR3 sequence: CASSLVGTGTDTQYF. CDR3 DNA: TGTGCCAGCAGCTTGGTTGGGACTGGCACAGATACGCAGTATTTT.

The chain combines TRBV9 with TRBJ2-6, with a weak D call TRBD2 (6 bases). There are 17 residues in the CDR3. Trimming took off 4 bases at V and 0 bases at J, with 14 bases between the two ends. Germline V lookup: CDR1 SGDLS, CDR2 YYNGEE. The CDR3 sequence is CASSSGLLGSGANVLTF. The CDR3, as DNA: TGTGCCAGCAGCTCGGGACTTCTCGGCTCTGGGGCCAACGTCCTGACTTTC.

For the CDR3, the DNA is TGTGCCAGCAGTTTAGACAGGGGGCAGTCTGGCTACACCTTC. This translates into CASSLDRGQSGYTF. The chain is built from TRBV28 and TRBJ1-2; the match to TRBD1 covers 10 bases. After removal of 2 bases from V and 7 bases from J, the junction contained 4 bases not matched to a gene. The germline CDR1 and CDR2 sequences are MDHEN and SYDVKM. This CDR3 spans 14 amino acids.

The chain joins TRBV7-3 to TRBJ2-3; 7 bases line up with TRBD1. The CDR3 spans 17 residues. The V gene's germline CDR1 is SGHTA and CDR2 FQGTGA. The ends lost 3 bases at V and 1 base at J; junction bases unmatched: 10. CDR3 region: CASSLGLTGSGTDTQYF. CDR3 in DNA: TGTGCCAGCAGCTTGGGGCTGACAGGGAGCGGCACAGATACGCAGTATTTT.

This clone was counted a single time. The rearrangement links TRBV7-3 to TRBJ2-2; 8 nucleotides align to TRBD2. Germline lookup yields CDR1 SGHTA and CDR2 FQGTGA. V was pared by 5 bases and J by 5 bases, with 16 bases of the junction left unmatched. This CDR3 comprises 18 residues. CDR3 loop: CASSPRGSGARLTGELFF. The CDR3 coding sequence is TGTGCCAGCAGCCCCCGGGGTAGCGGGGCCCGATTAACCGGGGAGCTGTTTTTT.

The CDR3 bases are TGCGCCAGCAGCTTGCCGAAAGGAGTCAATGAGCAGTTCTTC. It yields the protein CASSLPKGVNEQFF. The chain recombines TRBV5-1 with TRBJ2-1; D ambiguous. This CDR3 contains 14 residues. V was cut by 1 base and J by 6 bases, with 11 bases left in between. The V gene's germline CDR1 is SGHRS and CDR2 YFSETQ.